The entry that follows covers one TCR beta chain sequence. Only one count was recorded for this clone. What this receptor recognizes is not known. No base-level quality is on record; no much larger clone is a single base apart. Spanning cysteine to phenylalanine, the CDR3 consists of 16 amino acids. Only the CDR3 DNA stays, 48 bases, in frame from base 1. Based on the germline V gene, the CDR1 and CDR2 sequences are MNHNS and SASEGT. V is clipped by 1 base and J by 0 bases, and the sequence between their germline boundaries is 10 bases long. The data were taken from a study of Ad26.COV2.S vaccination and SARS-CoV-2 variants (dated by TCRdb to the early 2020s). Context from the whole study: TCRbeta repertoire sequencing was used to assess the specificity and breadth of SARS-CoV-2-reactive T cell receptors after Ad26.COV2.S vaccination. The TCR-sequenced set comprised approximately 30 samples: about 19 Ad26.COV2.S vaccine recipients, 5 placebo recipients and 8 SARS-CoV-2 convalescent individuals.

Taken with the paper, the label for time point translates to: individuals recovered from natural SARS-CoV-2 infection. The immunoSEQ Assay was used to sequence TCRbeta CDR3 regions. After extraction, genomic DNA underwent amplification by bias-controlled multiplex PCR, followed by high-throughput sequencing. The authors processed their data as follows. To quantify the absolute abundance of every unique TCRbeta CDR3 region, sequences were collapsed and filtered. Usable DNA was measured by amplifying reference genes present in all nucleated cells, and TCRbeta template counts were normalized to that usable DNA to estimate T cell fraction. Repertoire TCRs were annotated as SARS-CoV-2-specific by exact matching of V gene, CDR3 amino acid sequence and J gene to a known reactive TCR set. The reference SARS-CoV-2 TCR set was obtained from MIRA and was filtered for enrichment in COVID-19-positive ImmuneCODE repertoires, whereby public or cross-reactive TCRs were removed. Using the MIRA antigens, annotated TCRs were further analysed by specific ORF or by position within an ORF. Depth was the summed frequency of annotated unique rearrangements, while breadth was defined as annotated unique rearrangements over total unique productive rearrangements. Two-sided Wilcoxon rank-sum tests were applied when comparing TCR breadth between groups. The clones in this table, taken by TCRdb from immuneACCESS, are in-frame only. Not every clone is retained; where verified, under half of the shortfall comes from an unresolved V gene, and the cause of the rest is unknown. That table supplies the V and J calls and clone size; D and trimming were determined from the DNA. In all, the sample holds just over 350,000 clones, and about 91% of those were seen once. The biggest ten clones account for roughly 3.9% of the sample.

Study-wide findings and limitations: The authors noted that total T cell responses may have been underestimated by the TCR breadth and depth analyses. Vaccine and placebo recipients had similar non-spike TCR breadth, a finding consistent with the vaccine containing only spike. After vaccination, spike-specific CD8+ and CD4+ T cell responses were reported to show substantial breadth. Higher spike-specific TCR breadth was observed in Ad26.COV2.S recipients than in placebo recipients (P = 0.0014).

The starting material was peripheral blood, obtained after recovery from COVID-19. The clonotype originates from a human donor who had recovered from COVID-19. The chain is made from TRBV6-1 and TRBJ2-1; a weak D assignment points to TRBD1 (6 bases agree). The sequenced DNA is TGTGCCAGCAGTGAAGGGGGGACAAGCTCCTACAATGAGCAGTTCTTC. Translation gives CASSEGGTSSYNEQFF.